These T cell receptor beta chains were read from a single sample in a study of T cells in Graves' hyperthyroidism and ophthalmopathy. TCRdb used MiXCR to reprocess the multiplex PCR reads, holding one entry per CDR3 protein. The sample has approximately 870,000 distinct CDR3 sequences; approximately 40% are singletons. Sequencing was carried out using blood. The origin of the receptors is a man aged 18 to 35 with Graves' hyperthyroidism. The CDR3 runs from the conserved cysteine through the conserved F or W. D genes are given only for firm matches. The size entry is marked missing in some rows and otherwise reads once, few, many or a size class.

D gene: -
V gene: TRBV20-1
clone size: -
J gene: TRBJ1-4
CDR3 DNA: TGCAGTGCAGACGGGGGCCAGGAAAAACTGTTTTTT
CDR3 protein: CSADGGQEKLFF

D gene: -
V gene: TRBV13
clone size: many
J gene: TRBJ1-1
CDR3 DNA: TGTGCCAGCAGCAGGGGACGGATGAACACTGAAGCTTTCTTT
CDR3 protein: CASSRGRMNTEAFF

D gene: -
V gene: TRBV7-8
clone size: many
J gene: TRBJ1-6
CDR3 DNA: TGTGCCAGCAGCAATAAACGGGAAGTTTCACCCCTCCACTTT
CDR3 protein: CASSNKREVSPLHF

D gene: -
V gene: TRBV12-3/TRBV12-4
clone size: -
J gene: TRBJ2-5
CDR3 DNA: TGTGCCAGCAGCCAATTGAGGGAGACCCAGTACTTC
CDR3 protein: CASSQLRETQYF

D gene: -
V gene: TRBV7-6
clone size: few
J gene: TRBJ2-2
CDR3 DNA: TGTGCCAGCAGCCACTACGGAGATGGCCTCTCGAACACCGGGGAGCTGTTTTTT
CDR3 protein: CASSHYGDGLSNTGELFF

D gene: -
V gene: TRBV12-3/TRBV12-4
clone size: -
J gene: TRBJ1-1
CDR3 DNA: TGTGCCAGCAGTTTAGGCCTGGGGCTGGGAGCTTTCTTT
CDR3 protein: CASSLGLGLGAFF

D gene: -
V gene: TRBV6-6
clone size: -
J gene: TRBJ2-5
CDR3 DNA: TGTGCCAGCAGTGAAGAAGCGTGGTCGGAGACCCAGTACTTC
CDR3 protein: CASSEEAWSETQYF

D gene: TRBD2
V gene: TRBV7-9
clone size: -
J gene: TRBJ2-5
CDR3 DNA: TGTGCCAGCAGCCCTCTAGCGGGGGGAGAAGAGACCCAGTACTTC
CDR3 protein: CASSPLAGGEETQYF

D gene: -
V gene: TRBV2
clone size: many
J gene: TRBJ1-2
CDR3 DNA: TGTGCCAGCAGTGAATCAGCAAACTATGGCTACACCTTC
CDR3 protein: CASSESANYGYTF

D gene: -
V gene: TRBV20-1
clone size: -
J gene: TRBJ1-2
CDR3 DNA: TGCAGTGCCGGCATCCCTGGAAACACCTTC
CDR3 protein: CSAGIPGNTF

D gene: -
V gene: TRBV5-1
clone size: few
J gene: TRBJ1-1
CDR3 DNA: TGCGCCAGCAGCTTGGCGATCTCGGTCACTGAAGCTTTCTTT
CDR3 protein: CASSLAISVTEAFF